A selection of T cell receptor beta chains follows, all from one sample in a study of CD8 T cells in ankylosing spondylitis. Using its own MiXCR run on the 5' RACE reads, TCRdb lists one record per CDR3 protein. The sample includes a few hundred thousand distinct CDR3 sequences, more than 15% seen only once; the top ten take about a third. The sample was blood, either unsorted or a sorted T cell fraction (not recorded which). These receptors all stem from a male donor with ankylosing spondylitis or in good health (not recorded which). Both conserved end residues are part of each CDR3. Fields, in order: CDR3 DNA, CDR3 protein, D gene, clone size, V gene, J gene. A D gene is named only where the DNA matches it firmly. Clone size appears in some rows only: once, few, many, or a class for an expanded clone.

TGTGCCAGCAGTTTTAATCACAATCAAGAGACCCAGTACTTC	CASSFNHNQETQYF	.	few	TRBV12-3/TRBV12-4	TRBJ2-5
TGCAGTGCGCACTCTTCTAGGGGCACAGATACGCAGTATTTT	CSAHSSRGTDTQYF	.	few	TRBV20-1	TRBJ2-3
TGTGCCAGCAGGGGACCCTGGAGAACAGATACGCAGTATTTT	CASRGPWRTDTQYF	.	.	TRBV6-4	TRBJ2-3
TGTGCCACCAGCAGAGCCCTTGGGACTGGCCCGGGCAATGAGCAGTTCTTC	CATSRALGTGPGNEQFF	.	.	TRBV15	TRBJ2-1
TGCAGTGCTACTACTCGCCGGGACATGAGCTCCTACGAGCAGTACTTC	CSATTRRDMSSYEQYF	.	few	TRBV20-1	TRBJ2-7
TGTGCCAGCAGCTTAGCGTTGCGTGGGGAGCAGCTCTTC	CASSLALRGEQLF	.	.	TRBV7-9	TRBJ2-1
TGCAGTGCTAGAGTCCTAGCGGGTGACTCCTACGAGCAGTACTTC	CSARVLAGDSYEQYF	TRBD2	once	TRBV20-1	TRBJ2-7
TGTGCCAGCAGCCAAGACAGCCGGTACGAGCAGTACTTC	CASSQDSRYEQYF	.	few	TRBV4-2	TRBJ2-7
TGTGCCAGCAGCCTCACTAGCGGAAACTACAATGAGCAGTTCTTC	CASSLTSGNYNEQFF	TRBD2	many	TRBV7-2	TRBJ2-1
TGCAGCGTTGGAGACAGAGGCACCGGGGAGCTGTTTTTT	CSVGDRGTGELFF	.	few	TRBV29-1	TRBJ2-2
TGCGCCAGCAGCCAAGAAGCGCACAGCGGATACGAGCAGTACTTC	CASSQEAHSGYEQYF	.	few	TRBV4-1	TRBJ2-7
TGCAGTGCTCCTCTCCGGGGACCCGGAGCAGATACGCAGTATTTT	CSAPLRGPGADTQYF	.	many	TRBV20-1	TRBJ2-3
TGCGCCAGCAGTCAGATAGCGGGAGATCTGAATGAGCAGTTCTTC	CASSQIAGDLNEQFF	TRBD2	few	TRBV4-1	TRBJ2-1
TGTGCCAGCAGCTCCACCGGGACAGGCCCGTATGGCTACACCTTC	CASSSTGTGPYGYTF	TRBD1	.	TRBV27	TRBJ1-2
TGTGCCATCAGTTCTTATATATCCCCCGGGACAGGGGTGAACACTGAAGCTTTCTTT	CAISSYISPGTGVNTEAFF	TRBD1	.	TRBV10-3	TRBJ1-1
TGTGCCAGCAGTTTAAATGGCGGGAGGGCCTCAGATACGCAGTATTTT	CASSLNGGRASDTQYF	TRBD2	few	TRBV12-3/TRBV12-4	TRBJ2-3
TGTGCCAGCAGCTTGGCTAGCGGGAGGGCCACTGAGCAGTTCTTC	CASSLASGRATEQFF	TRBD2	few	TRBV5-6	TRBJ2-1
TGTGCCAGCAGTTCCGGGACTAGCGGGAGGGCCGCAAATACGCAGTATTTT	CASSSGTSGRAANTQYF	TRBD2	.	TRBV27	TRBJ2-3
TGCGCCAGCAGCCAAGAGAGGAGGGAGCAGTTCTTC	CASSQERREQFF	.	.	TRBV4-1	TRBJ2-1
TGTGCCAGCAGCTTAGCGATCGAGACCCAGTACTTC	CASSLAIETQYF	.	few	TRBV7-9	TRBJ2-5
TGTGCCAGCAGCCAAGCGGAGGGACCCGGGGAGCTGTTTTTT	CASSQAEGPGELFF	.	few	TRBV4-2	TRBJ2-2
TGCGCCAGCAGCTTGGTTCGGGACAGGTACTACGAGCAGTACTTC	CASSLVRDRYYEQYF	TRBD1	many	TRBV5-1	TRBJ2-7
TGCAGCGTTGAAGATCTTGAAGCAGTAGAGACCCAGTACTTC	CSVEDLEAVETQYF	.	few	TRBV29-1	TRBJ2-5
TGTGCCAGCAGCTTAGTCTGGGGTTTGGGGTACCAAGAGACCCAGTACTTC	CASSLVWGLGYQETQYF	.	.	TRBV7-8	TRBJ2-5
TGTGCCAGCAGCCCCGGAGGGCATAAGTCTGAAAAACTGTTTTTT	CASSPGGHKSEKLFF	.	few	TRBV9	TRBJ1-4
TGTGCCAGCAGCCGGCTAGCGGGAGGGCCAGCCTACAATGAGCAGTTCTTC	CASSRLAGGPAYNEQFF	TRBD2	many	TRBV6-1	TRBJ2-1
TGCAGTGCTAGATCTAACCTAGCGGGAGGCTACAATGAGCAGTTCTTC	CSARSNLAGGYNEQFF	TRBD2	few	TRBV20-1	TRBJ2-1
TGTGCCAGCAGAAGAGTCACTGATAGCAATCAGCCCCAGCATTTT	CASRRVTDSNQPQHF	.	.	TRBV6-1	TRBJ1-5
TGTGCCAGCAGTCGGACTAGCGACTCCTACAATGAGCAGTTCTTC	CASSRTSDSYNEQFF	TRBD2	.	TRBV6-2/TRBV6-3	TRBJ2-1
TGCAGCGTTGGGAAGGAGGGTCACGGGTACTCCATGAACACTGAAGCTTTCTTT	CSVGKEGHGYSMNTEAFF	.	many	TRBV29-1	TRBJ1-1
TGTGCCAGCAGCCTTCGGACTGGTCTCGGCGAGCAGTACTTC	CASSLRTGLGEQYF	.	.	TRBV5-5	TRBJ2-7
TGTGCCAGCAGCCAAGAGCTGCACACAGATACGCAGTATTTT	CASSQELHTDTQYF	.	.	TRBV3-1	TRBJ2-3
TGTGCCAGCAGTTTTCTAGGGACAGGCTCTCACGAGCAGTACTTC	CASSFLGTGSHEQYF	TRBD1	.	TRBV27	TRBJ2-7
TGTGCCAGCAGTTTTGATCGGGCGACTCGAGACTACGAGCAGTACTTC	CASSFDRATRDYEQYF	.	.	TRBV27	TRBJ2-7
TGTGCCAGCAGTTTACAGGGGGTGAACACTGAAGCTTTCTTT	CASSLQGVNTEAFF	TRBD1	once	TRBV12-3/TRBV12-4	TRBJ1-1
TGTGCCAGCAGCCCGGGACACGGATACAATGAGCAGTTCTTC	CASSPGHGYNEQFF	.	.	TRBV7-2	TRBJ2-1
TGCAGCGTTGAGGGTCGGACAGGGAGCCGTGAAAAACACAATGAGCAGTTCTTC	CSVEGRTGSREKHNEQFF	TRBD1	.	TRBV29-1	TRBJ2-1
TGCAGCGTTGAAGCCGTAGCGGAGCCCTACAATGAGCAGTTCTTC	CSVEAVAEPYNEQFF	.	.	TRBV29-1	TRBJ2-1
TGCGCCAGCAGCCAAACCGGGACTAGCTTCTACTACGAGCAGTACTTC	CASSQTGTSFYYEQYF	TRBD2	.	TRBV4-1	TRBJ2-7
TGCAGCGTTGAAGATGTGGGGACAGCGGGATTCTACGAGCAGTACTTC	CSVEDVGTAGFYEQYF	.	few	TRBV29-1	TRBJ2-7
TGTGCCAGCAGCTTAGTTGGAGGGCCCGGGGAGCTGTTTTTT	CASSLVGGPGELFF	.	few	TRBV7-2	TRBJ2-2
TGTGCCAGACAAACAGCTGGGGTATTCCTCCGAGAGACCCAGTACTTC	CARQTAGVFLRETQYF	.	few	TRBV25-1	TRBJ2-5
TGTGCCAGCAGCAGCCCCGAGGGACTGAACACTGAAGCTTTCTTT	CASSSPEGLNTEAFF	.	.	TRBV7-6	TRBJ1-1
TGTGCCACCAGTGGCCCCGACACGTACAATGAGCAGTTCTTC	CATSGPDTYNEQFF	.	.	TRBV24-1	TRBJ2-1
TGCGCCAGCAGGGGTGGGGGACGGGAGAACAACGAGCAGTACTTC	CASRGGGRENNEQYF	.	.	TRBV5-1	TRBJ2-7
TGTGCCAGCAGCCTAGGGAGGCAGGACCGGACCCAGTACTTC	CASSLGRQDRTQYF	.	.	TRBV7-2	TRBJ2-5
TGTGCCAGCACCGTCCGGGATAGAGAGAAAGGGGAGCTGTTTTTT	CASTVRDREKGELFF	.	.	TRBV12-3/TRBV12-4	TRBJ2-2
TGCAGTCACGAACGGGGGTCCTACGAGCAGTACTTC	CSHERGSYEQYF	.	.	TRBV20-1	TRBJ2-7